This paragraph reports one T cell receptor (beta chain). The data were taken from a study of OX40 agonist ivuxolimab in advanced cancers. Overall study: Those treated in dose escalation had hepatocellular carcinoma, melanoma, renal cell cancer or head and neck cancer.

Some clones are missing from TCRdb's copy, which holds only in-frame ones; the method was immunoSEQ multiplex PCR. The sample records tens of thousands of clones, about 80% being singletons. The receptor's source is an adult with an advanced solid tumor such as melanoma, head and neck, liver or kidney cancer. The sample was CD4+ or CD8+ T cells sorted from blood, taken in a trial of the OX40 agonist ivuxolimab.

The CDR3 bases are TGTGCCAGCAGCTTAGTTCTAGGGGAAGCTTTCTTT. It yields the protein CASSLVLGEAFF. The V gene is TRBV11-2, the J gene TRBJ1-1; D gene unclear. V lost 1 base to trimming and J lost 8 bases, with 8 bases between them. This CDR3 is 12 amino acids long. CDR1 and CDR2 from the germline V gene are SGHAT and FQNNGV.